Presented here are 5 T cell receptor beta chains from one specimen sequenced in a study of response to subunit inactivated influenza vaccine. TCRdb fed the RT-PCR reads into MiXCR, producing one record per CDR3 protein. The sample has 550,000 to 600,000 distinct CDR3 sequences; roughly 12% are singletons. The input for sequencing was PBMCs from blood, taken on the day of vaccination. These TCRs come from a man aged 45 to 65 who received an inactivated influenza vaccine.

Many counts were recorded for this clonotype. The chain couples TRBV4-3 to TRBJ2-2; 9 bases map to TRBD2. The V segment lost 1 base and the J segment 7 bases; nucleotides outside the gene matches: 10. CDR3 length: 17 amino acids. Germline CDR1 LGHNA, CDR2 YSLEER. The chain's CDR3 is CASSQVPRLAGHGELFF. Here the CDR3 DNA reads TGCGCCAGCAGCCAAGTCCCAAGGCTAGCGGGACACGGGGAGCTGTTTTTT.

A few counts support this clonotype. This chain connects TRBV6-1 to TRBJ2-1; 8 bases line up with TRBD2. From germline, CDR1 is MNHNS and CDR2 SASEGT. The CDR3 is 14 residues long. After removal of 6 bases from V and 2 bases from J, the junction contained 3 bases not matched to a gene. CDR3 region: CASRSGSAYNEQFF. The CDR3 DNA sequence: TGTGCCAGCAGGAGCGGGAGTGCCTACAATGAGCAGTTCTTC.

V and J are TRBV7-9 and TRBJ1-6; a possible D gene is TRBD1 (5 bases). This CDR3 has 16 residues. V dropped 6 bases and J dropped 8 bases, with 20 bases sitting between them. Per germline, CDR1 SEHNR and CDR2 FQNEAQ (reference sequence). CDR3 coding DNA: TGTGCCAGCAGTCACCCGGCGGACACCGGGCATTCACCCCTCCACTTT. Its protein product is CASSHPADTGHSPLHF.

The chain links TRBV20-1 to TRBJ2-7; a possible D gene is TRBD2 (6 bases). V dropped 3 bases and J dropped 2 bases, with 14 bases sitting between them. The CDR3 is made up of 14 amino acids. Germline-derived CDR1 and CDR2 are DFQATT and SNEGSKA (reference sequence). CDR3 loop: CSASWSSVAYEQYF. The CDR3 region has the DNA TGCAGTGCTAGTTGGTCTAGCGTTGCCTACGAGCAGTACTTC.

This clonotype has more than one count but fewer than ten. The gene calls are TRBV10-3 and TRBJ1-2, with a tentative D call TRBD1 (6 bases). The CDR3 is made up of 12 amino acids. Germline V lookup: CDR1 ENHRY, CDR2 SYGVKD. The V end lost 6 bases, the J end lost 2 bases, and 7 bases lay between the germline ends. The CDR3 DNA reads TGTGCCATCAGCACAGGGAACTATGGCTACACCTTC. Protein: CAISTGNYGYTF.